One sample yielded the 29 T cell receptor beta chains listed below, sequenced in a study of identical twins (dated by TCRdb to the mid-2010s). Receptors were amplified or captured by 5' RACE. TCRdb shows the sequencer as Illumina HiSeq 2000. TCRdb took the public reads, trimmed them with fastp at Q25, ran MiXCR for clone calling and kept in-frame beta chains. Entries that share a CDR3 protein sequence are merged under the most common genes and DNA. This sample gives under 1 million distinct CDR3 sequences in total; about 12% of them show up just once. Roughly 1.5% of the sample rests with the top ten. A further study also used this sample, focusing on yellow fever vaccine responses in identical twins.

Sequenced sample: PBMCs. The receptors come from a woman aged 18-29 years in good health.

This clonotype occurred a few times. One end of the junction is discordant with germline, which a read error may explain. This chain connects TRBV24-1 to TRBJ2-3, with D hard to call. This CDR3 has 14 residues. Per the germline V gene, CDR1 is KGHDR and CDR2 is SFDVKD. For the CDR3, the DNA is TGTGCCACTAGTGAGGCTTCCCGCACAGATACGCAGTATTTT. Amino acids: CATSEASRTDTQYF.

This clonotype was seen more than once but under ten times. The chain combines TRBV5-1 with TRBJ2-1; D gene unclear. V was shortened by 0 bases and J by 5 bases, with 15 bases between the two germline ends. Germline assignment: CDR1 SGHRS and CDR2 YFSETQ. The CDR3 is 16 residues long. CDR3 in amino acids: CASSLAGGLRDNEQFF. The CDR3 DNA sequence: TGCGCCAGCAGCTTGGCGGGCGGTCTCCGGGACAATGAGCAGTTCTTC. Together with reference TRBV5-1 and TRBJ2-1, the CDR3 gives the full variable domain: KAGVTQTPRYLIKTRGQQVTLSCSPISGHRSVSWYQQTPGQGLQFLFEYFSETQRNKGNFPGRFSGRQFSNSRSEMNVSTLELGDSALYLCASSLAGGLRDNEQFFGPGTRLTVL.

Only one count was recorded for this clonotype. This CDR3 reads CSARDLRGEYNEQFF. The CDR3 region has the DNA TGCAGTGCTAGAGATCTCCGGGGGGAATACAATGAGCAGTTCTTC. This chain uses TRBV20-1 with TRBJ2-1; 7 bases map to TRBD2. The CDR3 contains 15 residues. With V trimmed by 0 bases and J by 4 bases, 6 bases remained unmatched. Germline CDR1 reads DFQATT; CDR2 reads SNEGSKA (reference sequence).

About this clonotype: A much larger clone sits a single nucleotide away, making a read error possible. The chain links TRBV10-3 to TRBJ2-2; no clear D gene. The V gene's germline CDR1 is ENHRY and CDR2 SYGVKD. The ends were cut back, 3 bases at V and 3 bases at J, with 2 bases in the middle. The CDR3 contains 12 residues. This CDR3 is CAISDYTGELFF. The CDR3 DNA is TGTGCCATCAGTGACTACACCGGGGAGCTGTTTTTT.

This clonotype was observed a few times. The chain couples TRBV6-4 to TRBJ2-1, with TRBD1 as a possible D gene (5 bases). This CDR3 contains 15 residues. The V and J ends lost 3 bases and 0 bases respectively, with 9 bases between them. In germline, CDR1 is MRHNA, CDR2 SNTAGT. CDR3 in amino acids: CASSESRGSYNEQFF. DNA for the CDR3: TGTGCCAGCAGTGAGTCAAGGGGCTCCTACAATGAGCAGTTCTTC.

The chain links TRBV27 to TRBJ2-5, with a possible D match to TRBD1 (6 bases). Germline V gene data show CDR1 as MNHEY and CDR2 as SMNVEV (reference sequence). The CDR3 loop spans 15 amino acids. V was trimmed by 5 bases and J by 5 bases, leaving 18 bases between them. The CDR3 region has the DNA TGTGCCAGCAGTCCCCAACAGGGAATTGTGGAGACCCAGTACTTC. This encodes CASSPQQGIVETQYF.

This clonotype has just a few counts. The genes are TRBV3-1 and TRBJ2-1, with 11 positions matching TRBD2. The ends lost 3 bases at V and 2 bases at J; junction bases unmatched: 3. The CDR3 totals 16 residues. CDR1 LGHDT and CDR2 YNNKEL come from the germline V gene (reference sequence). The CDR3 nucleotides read TGTGCCAGCAGCCAGACTAGCGGGACCACCTACAATGAGCAGTTCTTC. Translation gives CASSQTSGTTYNEQFF.

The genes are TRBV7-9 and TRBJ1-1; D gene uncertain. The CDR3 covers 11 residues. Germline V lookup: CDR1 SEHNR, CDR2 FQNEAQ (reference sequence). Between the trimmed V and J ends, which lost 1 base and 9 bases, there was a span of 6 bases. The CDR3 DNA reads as TGTGCCAGCAGCTTAGGGGGTAAAGCTTTCTTT. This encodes CASSLGGKAFF. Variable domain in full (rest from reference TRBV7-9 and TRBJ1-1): DTGVSQNPRHKITKRGQNVTFRCDPISEHNRLYWYRQTLGQGPEFLTYFQNEAQLEKSRLLSDRFSAERPKGSFSTLEIQRTEQGDSAMYLCASSLGGKAFFGQGTRLTVV.

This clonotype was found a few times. The CDR3 DNA reads as TGTGCCATCTGTCGGGGGATTGGTCAAGAGACCCAGTACTTC. Protein: CAICRGIGQETQYF. This chain links TRBV10-3 with TRBJ2-5; perhaps TRBD2 as D (6 bases). Germline CDR1 reads ENHRY; CDR2 reads SYGVKD. The CDR3 length is 14 residues. Trimming removed 8 bases at V and 2 bases at J, with 15 bases between.

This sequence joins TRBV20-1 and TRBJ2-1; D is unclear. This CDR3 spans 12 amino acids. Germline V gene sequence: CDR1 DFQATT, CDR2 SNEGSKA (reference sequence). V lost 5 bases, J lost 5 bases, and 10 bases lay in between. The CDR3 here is CSAAFNDNEQFF. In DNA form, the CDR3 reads TGCAGTGCTGCCTTTAATGACAATGAGCAGTTCTTC.

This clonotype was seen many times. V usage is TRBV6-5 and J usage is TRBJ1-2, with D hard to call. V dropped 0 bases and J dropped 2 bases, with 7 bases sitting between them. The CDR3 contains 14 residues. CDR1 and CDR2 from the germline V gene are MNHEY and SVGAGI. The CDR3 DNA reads TGTGCCAGCAGTTACTCTGACGAAAACTATGGCTACACCTTC. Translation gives CASSYSDENYGYTF.

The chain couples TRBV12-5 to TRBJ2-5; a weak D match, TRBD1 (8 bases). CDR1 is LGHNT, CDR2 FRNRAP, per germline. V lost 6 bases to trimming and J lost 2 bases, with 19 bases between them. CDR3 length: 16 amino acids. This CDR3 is CASGPGQGGLQETQYF. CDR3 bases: TGTGCTAGTGGACCTGGACAGGGAGGGTTACAAGAGACCCAGTACTTC.

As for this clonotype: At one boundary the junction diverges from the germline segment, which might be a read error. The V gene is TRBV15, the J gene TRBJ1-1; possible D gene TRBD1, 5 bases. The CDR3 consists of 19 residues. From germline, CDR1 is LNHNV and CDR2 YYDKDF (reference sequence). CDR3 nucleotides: TGTGCCACTAGCAGAGTGTTGGTGGAGACAGCAGTTCCCAACACTGAAGCTTTCTTT. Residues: CATSRVLVETAVPNTEAFF.

CDR3 sequence: CASSQDGGNTEQFF. In DNA, the CDR3 is TGTGCCAGCAGCCAAGATGGTGGGAACACAGAGCAGTTCTTC. This rearrangement joins TRBV3-1 to TRBJ2-1; no clear D gene. CDR1 is LGHDT and CDR2 is YNNKEL in the germline V gene (reference sequence). V was clipped by 0 bases and J by 10 bases, with 13 bases between them. CDR3 length: 14 residues.

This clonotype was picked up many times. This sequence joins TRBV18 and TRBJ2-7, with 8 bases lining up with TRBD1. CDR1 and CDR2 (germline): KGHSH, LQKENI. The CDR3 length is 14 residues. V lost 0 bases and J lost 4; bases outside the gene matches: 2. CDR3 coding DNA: TGTGCCAGCTCACCACCGCGGGACAGGTACGAGCAGTACTTC. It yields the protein CASSPPRDRYEQYF. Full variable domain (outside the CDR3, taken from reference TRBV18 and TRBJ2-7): NAGVMQNPRHLVRRRGQEARLRCSPMKGHSHVYWYRQLPEEGLKFMVYLQKENIIDESGMPKERFSAEFPKEGPSILRIQQVVRGDSAAYFCASSPPRDRYEQYFGPGTRLTVT.

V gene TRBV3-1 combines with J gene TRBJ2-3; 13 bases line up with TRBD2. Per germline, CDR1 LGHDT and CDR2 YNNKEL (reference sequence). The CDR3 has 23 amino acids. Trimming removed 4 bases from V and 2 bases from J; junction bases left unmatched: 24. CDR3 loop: CASSLLLPLAGGPRGLYTDTQYF. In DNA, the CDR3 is TGTGCCAGCAGCCTACTCCTGCCACTAGCGGGAGGGCCCCGCGGCTTGTACACAGATACGCAGTATTTT.

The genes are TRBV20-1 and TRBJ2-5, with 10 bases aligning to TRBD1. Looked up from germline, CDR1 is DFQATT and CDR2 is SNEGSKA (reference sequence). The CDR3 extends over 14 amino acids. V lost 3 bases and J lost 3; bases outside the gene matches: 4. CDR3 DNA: TGCAGTGCTAGTACCGGGACAGGGGAAGAGACCCAGTACTTC. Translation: CSASTGTGEETQYF.

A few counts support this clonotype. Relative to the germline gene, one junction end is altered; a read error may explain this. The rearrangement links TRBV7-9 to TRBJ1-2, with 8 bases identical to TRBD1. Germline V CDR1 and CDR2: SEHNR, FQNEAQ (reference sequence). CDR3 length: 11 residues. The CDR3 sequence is CASSLDRDRSF. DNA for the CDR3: TGTGCCAGCAGCCTAGACCGGGACAGGAGCTTC.

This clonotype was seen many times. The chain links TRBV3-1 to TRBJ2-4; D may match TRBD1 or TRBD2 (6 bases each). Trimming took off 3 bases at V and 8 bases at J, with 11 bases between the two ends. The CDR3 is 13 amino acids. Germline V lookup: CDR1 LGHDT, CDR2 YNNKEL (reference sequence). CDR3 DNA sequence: TGTGCCAGCAGCCAGACAGGAGGGGACATTCAGTACTTC. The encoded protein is CASSQTGGDIQYF.

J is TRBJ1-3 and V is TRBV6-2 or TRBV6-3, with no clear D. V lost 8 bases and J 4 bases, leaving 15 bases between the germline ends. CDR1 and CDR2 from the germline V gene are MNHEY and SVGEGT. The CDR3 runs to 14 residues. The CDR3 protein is CASREPGEGNTIYF. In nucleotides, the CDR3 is TGTGCCAGCCGCGAACCCGGTGAGGGAAACACCATATATTTT.

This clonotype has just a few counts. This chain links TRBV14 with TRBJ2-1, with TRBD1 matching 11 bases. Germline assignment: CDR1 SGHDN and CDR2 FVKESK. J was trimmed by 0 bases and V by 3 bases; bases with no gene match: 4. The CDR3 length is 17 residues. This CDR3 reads CASSHPGTGGSYNEQFF. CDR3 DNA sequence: TGTGCCAGCAGCCACCCCGGGACAGGGGGCTCCTACAATGAGCAGTTCTTC.

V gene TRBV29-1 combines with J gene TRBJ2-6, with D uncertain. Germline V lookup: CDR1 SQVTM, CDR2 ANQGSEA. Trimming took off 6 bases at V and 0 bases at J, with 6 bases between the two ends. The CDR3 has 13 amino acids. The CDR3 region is CSVESSGANVLTF. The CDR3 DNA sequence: TGCAGCGTCGAGAGCTCTGGGGCCAACGTCCTGACTTTC.

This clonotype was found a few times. DNA for the CDR3: TGTGCCAGCAGTTTAAGCGGGGGGGCCGTCAATGAGCAGTTCTTC. Translation gives CASSLSGGAVNEQFF. This sequence joins TRBV6-5 and TRBJ2-1; 10 bases align to TRBD2. The germline CDR1 and CDR2 sequences are MNHEY and SVGAGI. V trimming: 4 bases; J trimming: 6 bases; junction bases outside the gene matches: 6. The CDR3 is 15 residues long.

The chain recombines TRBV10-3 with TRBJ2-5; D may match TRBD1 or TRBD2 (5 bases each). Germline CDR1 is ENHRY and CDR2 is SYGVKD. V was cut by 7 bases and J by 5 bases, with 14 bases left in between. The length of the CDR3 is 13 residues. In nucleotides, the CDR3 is TGTGCCATCACCCCGGGGCCCGCCGAGACCCAGTACTTC. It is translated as CAITPGPAETQYF.

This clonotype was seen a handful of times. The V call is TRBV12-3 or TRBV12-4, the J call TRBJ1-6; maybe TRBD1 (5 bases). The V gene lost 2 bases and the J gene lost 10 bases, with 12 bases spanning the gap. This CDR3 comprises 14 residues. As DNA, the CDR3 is TGTGCCAGCAGTTTAAGGCAGGGTGTGTCACCCCTCCACTTT. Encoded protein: CASSLRQGVSPLHF.

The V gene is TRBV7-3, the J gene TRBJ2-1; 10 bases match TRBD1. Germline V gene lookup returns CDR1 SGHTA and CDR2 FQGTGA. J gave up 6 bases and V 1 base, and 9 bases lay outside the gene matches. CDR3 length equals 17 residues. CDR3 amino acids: CASSLSRGQGPPNEQFF. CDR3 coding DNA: TGTGCCAGCAGCTTAAGTAGGGGACAGGGGCCACCCAATGAGCAGTTCTTC.

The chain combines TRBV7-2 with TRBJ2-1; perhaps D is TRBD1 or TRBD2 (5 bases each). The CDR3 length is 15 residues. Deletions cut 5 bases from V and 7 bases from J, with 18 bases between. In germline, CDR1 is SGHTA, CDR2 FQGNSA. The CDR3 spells CASSLNPGTPNEQFF. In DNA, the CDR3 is TGTGCCAGCAGCCTAAACCCCGGGACGCCTAATGAGCAGTTCTTC. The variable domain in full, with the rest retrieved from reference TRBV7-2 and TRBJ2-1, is GAGVSQSPSNKVTEKGKDVELRCDPISGHTALYWYRQSLGQGLEFLIYFQGNSAPDKSGLPSDRFSAERTGGSVSTLTIQRTQQEDSAVYLCASSLNPGTPNEQFFGPGTRLTVL.

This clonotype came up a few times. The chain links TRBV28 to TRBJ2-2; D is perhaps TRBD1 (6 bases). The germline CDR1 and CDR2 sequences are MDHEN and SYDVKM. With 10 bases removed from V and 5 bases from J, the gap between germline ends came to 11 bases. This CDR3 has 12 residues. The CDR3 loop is CATDDRTGELFF. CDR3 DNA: TGTGCCACCGATGACAGGACCGGGGAGCTGTTTTTT.

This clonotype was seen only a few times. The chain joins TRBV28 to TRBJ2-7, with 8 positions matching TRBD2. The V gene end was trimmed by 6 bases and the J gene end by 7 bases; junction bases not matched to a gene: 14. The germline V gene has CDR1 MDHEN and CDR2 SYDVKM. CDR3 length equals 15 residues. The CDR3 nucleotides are TGTGCCAGCAGCCCCCCGAGGGGGAGCGGGGGAGAGCAGTACGTC. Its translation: CASSPPRGSGGEQYV.